These T cell receptor beta chains were read from a single sample in a study of T cell repertoires in cytomegalovirus infection. TCRdb reprocessed the reads via MiXCR and lists one record per CDR3 protein. The sample includes a few hundred thousand distinct CDR3 sequences, around a tenth seen only once; the top ten take about 3.9%. The sequenced sample consisted of PBMCs. The source is a human donor in good health (CMV status not recorded). Some clones in this sample may be carry-over from other donors' samples. The conserved cysteine and the conserved F or W are not part of the CDR3 here.

V,J,CDR3
TRBV7-8,TRBJ1-2,ASSLVRGGGGYT
TRBV6-2/TRBV6-3,TRBJ2-3,ASSSGRLTTDTQY
TRBV7-9,TRBJ1-2,ASSLNIPQASNYGYT
TRBV7-2,TRBJ1-3,ASSSRGGVSGNTIY
TRBV7-2,TRBJ1-5,ASSSPGLYQPQH
TRBV4-3,TRBJ2-5,ASSQGTGETQY
TRBV28,TRBJ1-5,ASSSPSIRGQPQH
TRBV15,TRBJ1-5,ATTPLGGGDQPQH
TRBV7-9,TRBJ1-2,ASSLVDRAYGYT
TRBV7-2,TRBJ2-1,ASSPTGAEQF
TRBV6-4,TRBJ2-1,ASSDTVVDEQF
TRBV27,TRBJ2-7,ASSPAGAGGFYEQY
TRBV6-2/TRBV6-3,TRBJ1-2,ASSYRSGGNYGYT
TRBV12-3/TRBV12-4,TRBJ1-1,ASSDVRRSTEAF
TRBV20-1,TRBJ1-5,SAKRGTAGNQPQH
TRBV12-3/TRBV12-4,TRBJ1-3,ASSLGGIGSGNTIY
TRBV3-1,TRBJ1-5,ASSQRTGFNQPQH
TRBV19,TRBJ1-1,ASSILWTGYNTEAF
TRBV10-3,TRBJ1-1,AISDPQGVTTEAF
TRBV29-1,TRBJ2-7,SVEDRVAASYEQY
TRBV7-8,TRBJ2-2,ASNLFGGGLPGELF
TRBV12-3/TRBV12-4,TRBJ1-5,ASRGPTHQPQH
TRBV6-2/TRBV6-3,TRBJ1-5,ASSYSTGRGNQPQH
TRBV10-3,TRBJ2-5,AIRLTGTETQY
TRBV4-1,TRBJ1-2,ASSQAAGGGNIGYGYT
TRBV12-3/TRBV12-4,TRBJ1-1,ASSLQVLGTEAF
TRBV6-5,TRBJ2-1,ASSYGLAGFNEQF
TRBV27,TRBJ2-7,ASRVTSGTTYEQY
TRBV7-6,TRBJ1-2,ASSLGPGRVDGYT
TRBV7-9,TRBJ2-1,ASTQTDDSYNEQF
TRBV7-2,TRBJ1-1,ASSLGSYTEAF
TRBV27,TRBJ2-1,ASSSSDEQF
TRBV7-2,TRBJ2-5,ASSQVSTWEETQY
TRBV27,TRBJ2-7,ASRLGGGTYEQY
TRBV7-3,TRBJ1-6,ASSQDSFLSPLH
TRBV14,TRBJ1-6,ASSLLAGSNSPLH
TRBV7-2,TRBJ2-1,ASSFRVYDNEQF
TRBV6-7,TRBJ2-3,ASSYDFERGLLLSTDTQY
TRBV27,TRBJ2-3,ASSEVALDTQY
TRBV29-1,TRBJ2-1,SGTRGGRGNEQF
TRBV7-9,TRBJ1-5,ASSSDRDQPQH
TRBV6-6,TRBJ2-7,ASSRQAVDYEQY
TRBV25-1,TRBJ1-5,ASSSTILGQPQH